The 31 T cell receptor beta chains presented below share a single source sample, sequenced in a study of T cells in tuberculosis. The protocol was immunoSEQ multiplex PCR, while the TCRdb copy is restricted to in-frame clones and leaves out a portion. The sample records about 33,000 clones, nearly 90% being singletons. Time point defined: new active TB diagnosis, blood taken before or within 7 days of starting treatment. This sample comprised PBMCs, obtained at tuberculosis diagnosis. The receptors here all came from an adult with tuberculosis.

The chain uses TRBV7-8 and TRBJ1-4; no reliable D call. With 1 base removed from V and 5 bases from J, the gap between germline ends came to 11 bases. Germline V gene lookup returns CDR1 SGHVS and CDR2 FQNEAQ. The CDR3 extends over 15 amino acids. In DNA, the CDR3 is TGTGCCAGCAGCTTAGTCCCGGGGTCCAATGAAAAACTGTTTTTT. It encodes CASSLVPGSNEKLFF. The full variable domain, with the rest looked up from reference TRBV7-8 and TRBJ1-4, is GAGVSQSPRYKVAKRGQDVALRCDPISGHVSLFWYQQALGQGPEFLTYFQNEAQLDKSGLPSDRFFAERPEGSVSTLKIQRTQQEDSAVYLCASSLVPGSNEKLFFGSGTQLSVL.

V gene TRBV18 combines with J gene TRBJ1-2; D possibly corresponds to TRBD1 (6 bases). CDR1 and CDR2 (germline): KGHSH, LQKENI. The CDR3 runs to 15 residues. The germline V and J ends were trimmed by 2 bases and 4 bases, with 14 bases remaining between them. CDR3 bases: TGTGCCAGCTCACCAGTACAGGGATCGGGCTATGGCTACACCTTC. This encodes CASSPVQGSGYGYTF. Using reference TRBV18 and TRBJ1-2 for the parts outside the CDR3, the full variable domain is NAGVMQNPRHLVRRRGQEARLRCSPMKGHSHVYWYRQLPEEGLKFMVYLQKENIIDESGMPKERFSAEFPKEGPSILRIQQVVRGDSAAYFCASSPVQGSGYGYTFGSGTRLTVV.

This clone was counted once. The V and J genes are TRBV4-1 and TRBJ2-1, with TRBD2 matching 10 bases. Germline-derived CDR1 and CDR2 are MGHRA and YSYEKL. Losses at the gene ends were 0 bases for V and 8 bases for J; bases not matched to a gene: 10. The CDR3 is made up of 17 amino acids. CDR3 residues: CASSQDPASGRMYEQFF. The CDR3 DNA follows: TGCGCCAGCAGCCAAGACCCAGCTAGCGGGAGAATGTATGAGCAGTTCTTC.

This clone was detected only a few times. The V gene is TRBV2, the J gene TRBJ1-2; a weak D match, TRBD1 (5 bases). Germline assignment: CDR1 SNHLY and CDR2 FYNNEI. Trimming cost V 2 bases and J 8 bases, with 9 bases left between them. The CDR3 loop spans 12 amino acids. The CDR3 is CASSESGPGYTF. The CDR3 region has the DNA TGTGCCAGCAGTGAATCAGGGCCGGGCTACACCTTC.

DNA for the CDR3: TGTGCCAGCAGTCGGGGTACGACGATCCAAGAGACCCAGTACTTC. This encodes CASSRGTTIQETQYF. The chain is built from TRBV25-1 and TRBJ2-5; perhaps TRBD2 as D (5 bases). Trimming took 5 bases from V and 1 from J, leaving 14 bases between them. This CDR3 region has 15 residues. Germline values: CDR1 MGHDK, CDR2 SYGVNS.

V and J are TRBV9 and TRBJ1-4; weak D call: TRBD1 (5 bases). This CDR3 is built from 14 residues. V gave up 4 bases and J gave up 7 bases, with 14 bases separating them. Germline V gene data show CDR1 as SGDLS and CDR2 as YYNGEE. The CDR3 DNA reads as TGTGCCAGCAGCCCTACGGGGGTGACTGAAAAACTGTTTTTT. Its translation is CASSPTGVTEKLFF. Looking up the rest from reference TRBV9 and TRBJ1-4 gives the full variable domain: DSGVTQTPKHLITATGQRVTLRCSPRSGDLSVYWYQQSLDQGLQFLIQYYNGEERAKGNILERFSAQQFPDLHSELNLSSLELGDSALYFCASSPTGVTEKLFFGSGTQLSVL.

The chain couples TRBV13 to TRBJ1-6, with TRBD1 matching over 7 bases. The ends lost 1 base at V and 6 bases at J; junction bases unmatched: 9. This CDR3 has 17 amino acids. The germline gives CDR1 PRHDT, CDR2 FYEKMQ (reference sequence). CDR3 sequence (DNA): TGTGCCAGCAGCTTAGTGGCCTGGGGGACAGCTAATTCACCCCTCCACTTT. Translated: CASSLVAWGTANSPLHF.

The chain has TRBV19 and TRBJ2-6; unclear D gene. The CDR3 runs to 13 residues. V lost 3 bases and J lost 4, with 4 bases in between. Germline CDR1 reads LNHDA; CDR2 reads SQIVND (reference sequence). CDR3 nucleotide sequence: TGTGCCAGTAGTATTGCGGGGGCCAACGTCCTGACTTTC. Protein product: CASSIAGANVLTF.

This chain uses TRBV28 with TRBJ1-1; TRBD1 matches 8 bases. Germline assignment: CDR1 MDHEN and CDR2 SYDVKM. The CDR3 has 16 residues. Losses at the gene ends were 6 bases for V and 5 bases for J; bases not matched to a gene: 14. The CDR3 bases are TGTGCCAGCAGCCCCCAGGGGGCAGGGAGTAGAACTGAAGCTTTCTTT. Protein product: CASSPQGAGSRTEAFF.

The gene calls are TRBV29-1 and TRBJ2-1; 14 bases are a match to TRBD2. Trimming at V came to 7 bases and at J to 9 bases, leaving 14 bases not matched to a gene. CDR1 SQVTM and CDR2 ANQGSEA come from the germline V gene. The CDR3 has 16 residues. The CDR3 nucleotides are TGCAGCGGCTCTCGACTAGCGGGAGGGGGAGTGGGTGAGCAGTTCTTC. Translation gives CSGSRLAGGGVGEQFF.

This clone was observed a few times. The chain recombines TRBV9 with TRBJ2-2; D perhaps matches TRBD1 (5 bases). The CDR3 extends over 17 amino acids. Germline-derived CDR1 and CDR2 are SGDLS and YYNGEE. Between the trimmed V and J ends, which lost 4 bases and 4 bases, there was a span of 20 bases. The CDR3 DNA reads TGTGCCAGCAGCTCTAGGGGCGCCCGAGGAAGCACCGGGGAGCTGTTTTTT. As protein: CASSSRGARGSTGELFF.

The chain joins TRBV15 to TRBJ2-2; TRBD1 aligns across 7 bases. There are 16 residues in the CDR3. CDR1 LNHNV and CDR2 YYDKDF come from the germline V gene (reference sequence). Germline trimming cut 3 bases from V and 7 bases from J; bases unmatched to any gene: 11. The CDR3 loop reads CATSRGDRPYGGELFF. As DNA, the CDR3 is TGTGCCACCAGCAGGGGGGACAGACCTTATGGCGGGGAGCTGTTTTTT.

In its sample, this clone was seen a few times. The chain is built from TRBV6-6 and TRBJ1-5; tentatively, D is TRBD1 (5 bases). V was shortened by 0 bases and J by 0 bases, with 9 bases between the two germline ends. Germline CDR1 reads MNHNY; CDR2 reads SVGAGI (reference sequence). The CDR3 spans 16 residues. The CDR3 bases are TGTGCCAGCAGTTACTCGAGGGACTATAGCAATCAGCCCCAGCATTTT. Translated, it gives CASSYSRDYSNQPQHF.

CDR3 loop: CASSSFDRTIQETQYF. The CDR3 DNA reads as TGCGCCAGCAGTTCTTTTGACAGGACAATCCAAGAGACCCAGTACTTC. The J gene is TRBJ2-5, the V gene TRBV10-1; maybe TRBD1 (6 bases). This CDR3 has 16 amino acids. Germline loops: CDR1 WNHNN, CDR2 SYGVQD (reference sequence). V gave up 5 bases and J gave up 1 base, with 17 bases separating them.

This chain connects TRBV9 to TRBJ1-5; TRBD1 is a possible D gene (5 bases). The germline V gene has CDR1 SGDLS and CDR2 YYNGEE. Trimming stripped 4 bases from V and 0 bases from J, with 11 bases between. The CDR3 length is 15 residues. The CDR3 protein is CASSSSGLSNQPQHF. The CDR3 DNA follows: TGTGCCAGCAGCTCATCGGGACTTAGCAATCAGCCCCAGCATTTT.

This rearrangement joins TRBV7-9 to TRBJ2-6, with a weak D call TRBD1 (7 bases). Germline assignment: CDR1 SEHNR and CDR2 FQNEAQ (reference sequence). The CDR3 loop spans 16 amino acids. Between the trimmed V and J ends, which lost 11 bases and 0 bases, there was a span of 17 bases. For the CDR3, the DNA is TGTGCCCTCGCGGGGCAGGGGGACTCTGGGGCCAACGTCCTGACTTTC. Protein: CALAGQGDSGANVLTF. The complete variable domain, with remaining parts taken from reference TRBV7-9 and TRBJ2-6, reads DTGVSQNPRHKITKRGQNVTFRCDPISEHNRLYWYRQTLGQGPEFLTYFQNEAQLEKSRLLSDRFSAERPKGSFSTLEIQRTEQGDSAMYLCALAGQGDSGANVLTFGAGSRLTVL.

The V gene is TRBV7-2, the J gene TRBJ2-5; D possibly corresponds to TRBD1 (7 bases). The germline V gene encodes CDR1 SGHTA and CDR2 FQGNSA. The CDR3 contains 14 residues. Trimming pared 4 bases from V and 2 bases from J, leaving 11 bases between. Here the CDR3 reads CASSSPGGQETQYF. The CDR3 nucleotides are TGTGCCAGCAGCTCACCAGGGGGGCAAGAGACCCAGTACTTC.

The CDR3, as DNA: TGTGCCAGCAGCTTAGGGGGGACAGGGTCACGCGAGCAGTACTTC. Encoded protein: CASSLGGTGSREQYF. The V and J genes are TRBV11-2 and TRBJ2-7, with TRBD1 matching over 9 bases. V lost 1 base, J lost 6 bases, and 7 bases stayed unmatched. CDR3 length equals 15 residues. Germline values: CDR1 SGHAT, CDR2 FQNNGV.

CDR3 region: CASSLGSGLYNEQFF. In DNA form, the CDR3 reads TGTGCCAGCAGCTTAGGCAGCGGTCTCTACAATGAGCAGTTCTTC. The chain combines TRBV11-1 with TRBJ2-1, with a possible D match to TRBD2 (5 bases). Germline V gene data show CDR1 as SGHAT and CDR2 as FQDESV (reference sequence). This CDR3 spans 15 amino acids. V lost 1 base and J 3 bases, leaving 10 bases between the germline ends.

This clone was seen only once. V gene TRBV11-3 combines with J gene TRBJ2-3; D possibly corresponds to TRBD2 (5 bases). V lost 2 bases, J lost 9 bases, and 12 bases lay in between. Germline V gives CDR1 SGHNT, CDR2 YENEEA. The CDR3 loop spans 13 amino acids. CDR3 sequence: CASSLSSLATQYF. CDR3 nucleotides: TGTGCCAGCAGCTTAAGTTCGCTAGCAACGCAGTATTTT.

The V gene is TRBV4-2, the J gene TRBJ1-1, with D uncertain. The CDR3 runs to 16 residues. V dropped 3 bases and J dropped 3 bases, with 17 bases sitting between them. Germline V lookup: CDR1 LGHNA, CDR2 YNFKEQ. In DNA, the CDR3 is TGTGCCAGCAGCCACGACCGTTATCGTCAGGACACTGAAGCTTTCTTT. This sequence encodes CASSHDRYRQDTEAFF.

The gene calls are TRBV12-5 and TRBJ2-2; 8 positions agree with TRBD2. The length of the CDR3 is 15 residues. J lost 5 bases, V lost 5 bases, and 7 bases had no gene match. Germline V gene data show CDR1 as LGHNT and CDR2 as FRNRAP. The CDR3 region has the DNA TGTGCTAGTGGTGTCGGACTAGCCTTTACCGGGGAGCTGTTTTTT. Protein sequence: CASGVGLAFTGELFF.

The chain joins TRBV10-1 to TRBJ2-3; a possible D gene is TRBD2 (5 bases). Germline CDR1 WNHNN, CDR2 SYGVQD (reference sequence). The CDR3 sequence is 11 residues long. The germline V and J ends were trimmed by 11 bases and 5 bases, with 11 bases remaining between them. The CDR3 coding sequence is TGCGCCCCGTGGCGGGTAGATACGCAGTATTTT. This encodes CAPWRVDTQYF.

The chain carries TRBV30 and TRBJ1-1; 9 bases are shared with TRBD1. This CDR3 spans 15 amino acids. Losses at the gene ends were 2 bases for V and 7 bases for J; bases not matched to a gene: 11. Germline V gene data show CDR1 as GTSNPN and CDR2 as SVGIG (reference sequence). The CDR3 DNA reads TGTGCCTGGAGTTCACCGGGACAGGGCTCACGTGAAGCTTTCTTT. This codes for CAWSSPGQGSREAFF.

The chain links TRBV21-1 to TRBJ2-6; the listed D gene, TRBD2, was not tested against the DNA. TRBV21-1 is assigned pseudogene status. This CDR3 region has 15 residues. DNA of the CDR3: TGTGCCAGCAGCACGAGCCGCCGTGGGGCCAACGTCCTGACTTTC. Its translation is CASSTSRRGANVLTF.

This clone was found once. The chain links TRBV10-3 to TRBJ2-2; 8 positions agree with TRBD2. The J segment lost 1 base and the V segment lost 0 bases, leaving 4 bases of the junction unmatched. The CDR3 is made up of 17 amino acids. Germline V gene lookup returns CDR1 ENHRY and CDR2 SYGVKD. CDR3 in DNA: TGTGCCATCAGTGAGTCAGCTAGCGGGTTGAACACCGGGGAGCTGTTTTTT. Translated: CAISESASGLNTGELFF.

The chain employs TRBV30 and TRBJ2-1, with 9 bases lining up with TRBD2. V shed 1 base, J shed 7 bases, and the junction held 5 bases outside the gene matches. Germline CDR1 GTSNPN, CDR2 SVGIG (reference sequence). This CDR3 has 14 residues. CDR3 protein: CAWSGGLAGNEQFF. As DNA, the CDR3 is TGTGCCTGGAGTGGGGGACTAGCCGGGAATGAGCAGTTCTTC.

The V and J genes are TRBV28 and TRBJ2-7; 8 bases align to TRBD1. CDR3 length: 14 residues. The V segment lost 5 bases and the J segment 10 bases; nucleotides outside the gene matches: 13. Germline CDR1 reads MDHEN; CDR2 reads SYDVKM. CDR3 coding DNA: TGTGCCAGCAGTGCCGGGACAGGACATGTATTACAGTACTTC. Translated, it gives CASSAGTGHVLQYF.

The chain joins TRBV4-3 to TRBJ2-7, with no clear D. This CDR3 has 15 amino acids. In germline, CDR1 is LGHNA, CDR2 YSLEER. Trimming removed 1 base from V and 0 bases from J, with 10 bases in between. The CDR3 DNA sequence: TGCGCCAGCAGCCAAGGAACGGCTAGCTCCTACGAGCAGTACTTC. It encodes CASSQGTASSYEQYF.

This chain connects TRBV4-3 to TRBJ2-1; the D gene is possibly TRBD1 (6 bases). V gave up 4 bases and J gave up 0 bases, with 10 bases separating them. Germline V gene sequence: CDR1 LGHNA, CDR2 YSLEER. The CDR3 totals 15 residues. The CDR3 coding sequence is TGCGCCAGCAGCCCACAGGACAGCTCCTACAATGAGCAGTTCTTC. Amino acids: CASSPQDSSYNEQFF.

The V call is TRBV19, the J call TRBJ2-6, with a possible D match to TRBD2 (5 bases). The germline gives CDR1 LNHDA, CDR2 SQIVND (reference sequence). The V and J ends lost 5 bases and 0 bases respectively, with 11 bases between them. The CDR3 has 16 amino acids. CDR3 bases: TGTGCCAGTAGTCCCACCCGGGACTCTGGGGCCAACGTCCTGACTTTC. Its translation is CASSPTRDSGANVLTF.